The subject of this entry is one TCR beta chain. What it binds is not known. The data stem from a study of T cells in narcolepsy. Study context: Healthy controls were enrolled alongside patients with narcolepsy type 1 or type 2. Whole-study findings and limits: Comparing one patient's CSF and blood CD4+ clonotypes highlighted HCRT- and TRIB2-specific autoreactive clonotypes. No autoreactive T cell clone sequences appeared in some memory CD4+ repertoires. Blood of same and different patients, but not healthy controls, reportedly held recurring autoreactive clonotypes.

Germline V gives CDR1 MNHEY, CDR2 SVGAGI. The CDR3 contains 16 residues. The V segment lost 4 bases and the J segment 4 bases; nucleotides outside the gene matches: 10. The repertoire was sequenced with immunoSEQ multiplex PCR; TCRdb's copy has only in-frame clones and lacks some. The data hold 30,000 to 40,000 clones, with around 84% observed a single time. The specimen was memory (CD45RA-) CD4+ T cells from blood. The receptor was derived from a human donor in good health. The V gene is TRBV6-5, the J gene TRBJ2-3; 8 bases fit TRBD2. The CDR3 loop reads CASSLTGGRAPDTQYF. The CDR3 region has the DNA TGTGCCAGCAGTTTAACGGGGGGGAGGGCCCCAGATACGCAGTATTTT.